A selection of T cell receptor beta chains follows, all from one sample in a study of regulatory dendritic cells for organ transplantation. Here immunoSEQ multiplex PCR was the method, and the copy in TCRdb shows in-frame clones only, minus some. The sample comprises roughly 34,000 clones, 85% to 90% of which are singletons, and over 0.055% rests with the top ten. Material: naive CD4+ T cells from blood. The source of these receptors is a human donor in good health. The CDR3 runs from the conserved cysteine through the conserved F or W. Each record gives: D gene, V gene, J gene, clone size, CDR3 protein, CDR3 DNA. The D gene is left open where the match is weak. Clone size is shown for a subset of rows, as once, few, many or a class of expanded clone.

D gene: TRBD2; V gene: TRBV7-3; J gene: TRBJ2-4; clone size: few; CDR3 protein: CASSLTGLAGDPVAKNIQYF; CDR3 DNA: TGTGCCAGCAGCTTAACAGGTCTAGCGGGAGACCCAGTGGCCAAAAACATTCAGTACTTC
D gene: TRBD1; V gene: TRBV5-1; J gene: TRBJ2-3; clone size: .; CDR3 protein: CASSIEGAITDTQYF; CDR3 DNA: TGCGCCAGCAGTATCGAGGGGGCGATCACAGATACGCAGTATTTT
D gene: .; V gene: TRBV5-4; J gene: TRBJ2-3; clone size: .; CDR3 protein: CASSLGQIKTDTQYF; CDR3 DNA: TGTGCCAGCAGCTTAGGACAGATAAAAACAGATACGCAGTATTTT
D gene: .; V gene: TRBV11-2; J gene: TRBJ1-1; clone size: .; CDR3 protein: CASSLSGNTEAFF; CDR3 DNA: TGTGCCAGCAGCTTATCCGGGAACACTGAAGCTTTCTTT
D gene: .; V gene: TRBV7-2; J gene: TRBJ2-5; clone size: once; CDR3 protein: CASSFQGGQETQYF; CDR3 DNA: TGTGCCAGCAGCTTTCAGGGTGGACAAGAGACCCAGTACTTC
D gene: .; V gene: TRBV2; J gene: TRBJ2-3; clone size: once; CDR3 protein: CASTPSSVTDTQYF; CDR3 DNA: TGTGCCAGCACCCCTAGCTCCGTCACAGATACGCAGTATTTT
D gene: .; V gene: TRBV28; J gene: TRBJ2-1; clone size: .; CDR3 protein: CASSVKSFYGGREQFF; CDR3 DNA: TGTGCCAGCAGTGTGAAGTCTTTTTACGGCGGTCGTGAGCAGTTCTTC
D gene: .; V gene: TRBV2; J gene: TRBJ1-4; clone size: .; CDR3 protein: CASSTIATNEKLFF; CDR3 DNA: TGTGCCAGCAGTACAATTGCAACTAATGAAAAACTGTTTTTT
D gene: TRBD1; V gene: TRBV6-5; J gene: TRBJ2-7; clone size: .; CDR3 protein: CASSYSRQGSSYEQYF; CDR3 DNA: TGTGCCAGCAGTTACTCGCGACAGGGGAGCTCCTACGAGCAGTACTTC
D gene: .; V gene: TRBV27; J gene: TRBJ1-1; clone size: .; CDR3 protein: CASRREQSVSNTEAFF; CDR3 DNA: TGTGCCAGCAGACGCGAGCAGTCCGTCTCGAACACTGAAGCTTTCTTT